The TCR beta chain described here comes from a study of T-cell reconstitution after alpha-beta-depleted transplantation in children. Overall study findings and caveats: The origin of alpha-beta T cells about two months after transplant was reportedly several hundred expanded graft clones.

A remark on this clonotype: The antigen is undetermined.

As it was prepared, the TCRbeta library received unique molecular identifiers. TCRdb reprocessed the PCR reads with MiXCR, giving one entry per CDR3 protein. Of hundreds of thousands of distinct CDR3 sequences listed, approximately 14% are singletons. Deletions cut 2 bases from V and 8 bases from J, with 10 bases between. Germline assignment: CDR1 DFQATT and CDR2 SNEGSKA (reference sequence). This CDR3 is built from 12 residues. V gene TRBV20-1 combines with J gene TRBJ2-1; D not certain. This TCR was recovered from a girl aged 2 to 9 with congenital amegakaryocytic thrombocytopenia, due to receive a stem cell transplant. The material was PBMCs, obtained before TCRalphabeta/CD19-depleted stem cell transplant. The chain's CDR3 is CSARIPGYEQFF. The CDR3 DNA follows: TGCAGTGCTAGAATACCCGGGTATGAGCAGTTCTTC.